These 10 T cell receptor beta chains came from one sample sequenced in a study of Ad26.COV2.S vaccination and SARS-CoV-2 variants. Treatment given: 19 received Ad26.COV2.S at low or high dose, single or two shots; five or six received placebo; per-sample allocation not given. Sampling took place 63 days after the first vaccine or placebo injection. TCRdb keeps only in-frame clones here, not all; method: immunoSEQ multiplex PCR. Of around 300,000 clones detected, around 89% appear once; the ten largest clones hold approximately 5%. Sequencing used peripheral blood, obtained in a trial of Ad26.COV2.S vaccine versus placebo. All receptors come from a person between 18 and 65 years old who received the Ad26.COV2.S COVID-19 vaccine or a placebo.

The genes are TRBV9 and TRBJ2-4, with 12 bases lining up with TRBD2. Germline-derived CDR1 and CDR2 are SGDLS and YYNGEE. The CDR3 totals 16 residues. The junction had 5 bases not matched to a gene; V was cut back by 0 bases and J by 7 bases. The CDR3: CASSVGWTSGDNIQYF. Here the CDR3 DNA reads TGTGCCAGCAGCGTAGGGTGGACTAGCGGGGACAACATTCAGTACTTC.

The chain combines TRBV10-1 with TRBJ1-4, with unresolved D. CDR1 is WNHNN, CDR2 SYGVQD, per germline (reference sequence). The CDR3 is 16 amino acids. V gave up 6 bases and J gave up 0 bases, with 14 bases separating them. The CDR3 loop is CASRGPGPATNEKLFF. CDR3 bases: TGCGCCAGCAGAGGGCCTGGGCCTGCAACTAATGAAAAACTGTTTTTT.

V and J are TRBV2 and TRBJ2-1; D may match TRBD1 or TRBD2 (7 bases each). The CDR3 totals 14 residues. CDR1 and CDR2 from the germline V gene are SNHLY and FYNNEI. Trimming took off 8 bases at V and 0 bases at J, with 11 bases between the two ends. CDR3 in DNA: TGTGCCAGCCAGGGGGGGAGCTCCTACAATGAGCAGTTCTTC. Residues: CASQGGSSYNEQFF.

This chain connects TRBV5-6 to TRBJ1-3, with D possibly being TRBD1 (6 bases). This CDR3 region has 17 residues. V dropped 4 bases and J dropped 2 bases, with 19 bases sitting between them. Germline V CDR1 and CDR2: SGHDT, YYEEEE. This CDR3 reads CASSHKYRDTAGNTIYF. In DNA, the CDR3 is TGTGCCAGCAGCCATAAGTACCGGGACACCGCTGGAAACACCATATATTTT.

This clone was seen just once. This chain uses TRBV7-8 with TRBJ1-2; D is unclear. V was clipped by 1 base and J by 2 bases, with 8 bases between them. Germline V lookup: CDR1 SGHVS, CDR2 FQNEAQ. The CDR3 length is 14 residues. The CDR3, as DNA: TGTGCCAGCAGCTTAGGTGCGAGAAACTATGGCTACACCTTC. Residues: CASSLGARNYGYTF.

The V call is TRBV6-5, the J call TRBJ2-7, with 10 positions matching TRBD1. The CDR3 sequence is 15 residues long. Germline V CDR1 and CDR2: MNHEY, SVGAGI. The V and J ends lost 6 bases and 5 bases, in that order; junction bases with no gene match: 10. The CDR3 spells CASRPDGTGVDEQYF. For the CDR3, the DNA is TGTGCCAGCAGACCCGACGGGACAGGGGTTGACGAGCAGTACTTC.

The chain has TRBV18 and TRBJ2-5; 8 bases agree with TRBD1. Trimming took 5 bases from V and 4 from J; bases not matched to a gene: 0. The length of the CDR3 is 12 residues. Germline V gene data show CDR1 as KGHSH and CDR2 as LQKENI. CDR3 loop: CASSGTGETQYF. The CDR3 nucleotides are TGTGCCAGCTCAGGGACAGGAGAGACCCAGTACTTC.

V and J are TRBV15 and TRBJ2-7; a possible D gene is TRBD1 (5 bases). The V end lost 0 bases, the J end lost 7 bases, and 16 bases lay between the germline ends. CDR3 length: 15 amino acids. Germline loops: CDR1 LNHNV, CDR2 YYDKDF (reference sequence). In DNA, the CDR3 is TGTGCCACCAGCAGAGATGTCCCAGGGTCGGAGGAGCAGTACTTC. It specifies CATSRDVPGSEEQYF.

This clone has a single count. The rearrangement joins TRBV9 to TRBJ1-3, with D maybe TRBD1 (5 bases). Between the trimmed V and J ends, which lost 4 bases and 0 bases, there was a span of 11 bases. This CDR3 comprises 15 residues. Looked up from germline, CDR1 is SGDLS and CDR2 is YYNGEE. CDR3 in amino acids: CASSRGIDSGNTIYF. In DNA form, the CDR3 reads TGTGCCAGCAGCCGGGGGATTGACTCTGGAAACACCATATATTTT.

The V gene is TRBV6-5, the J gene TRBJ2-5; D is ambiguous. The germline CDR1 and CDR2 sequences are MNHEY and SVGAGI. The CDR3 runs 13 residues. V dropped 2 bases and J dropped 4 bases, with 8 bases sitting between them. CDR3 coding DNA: TGTGCCAGCAGTTACGGGCATACAGAGACCCAGTACTTC. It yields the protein CASSYGHTETQYF.